These 18 T cell receptor beta chains were all obtained from the same sample, sequenced in a study of T cell repertoires in cytomegalovirus infection. TCRdb processed the reads anew with MiXCR; each CDR3 protein has one entry. The data contain some 500,000 distinct CDR3 sequences, around 35% of them seen just once; the ten biggest clones take up roughly a sixth. Their target antigens are unknown. The source was cultured PBMCs, collected from culture after CMV antigen stimulation. The origin of the receptors is a human donor in good health (CMV status not recorded). Some clones in this sample may be carry-over from other donors' samples.

Remarks on this clonotype: This may come from a read error, since a much larger clone is one base off. The genes are TRBV7-8 and TRBJ2-3; TRBD2 matches at 7 bases. This CDR3 contains 15 residues. The junction had 5 bases not matched to a gene; V was cut back by 5 bases and J by 0 bases. From germline, CDR1 is SGHVS and CDR2 FQNEAQ. This chain's CDR3 is CASSRLAESTDTQYF. The CDR3 DNA reads TGTGCCAGCAGCCGTCTAGCGGAAAGCACAGATACGCAGTATTTT.

The chain links TRBV4-1 to TRBJ1-2; no reliable D call. The V and J ends lost 1 base and 8 bases respectively, with 14 bases between them. CDR1 is MGHRA and CDR2 is YSYEKL in the germline V gene. The CDR3 runs 14 residues. The CDR3 DNA follows: TGCGCCAGCAGCCAAGGGTCCGGGGTTGAAGGCTACACCTTC. It encodes CASSQGSGVEGYTF.

This clonotype occurred a few times. The V gene is TRBV28, the J gene TRBJ1-1; D might be TRBD1 (5 bases). From germline, CDR1 is MDHEN and CDR2 SYDVKM. V lost 4 bases and J 0 bases, leaving 18 bases between the germline ends. This CDR3 spans 17 amino acids. The CDR3 nucleotides are TGTGCCAGCAGTTCACCCCCTTGGGGGGGTCTGAACACTGAAGCTTTCTTT. Translating it yields CASSSPPWGGLNTEAFF.

This clonotype was observed a few times. The chain employs TRBV4-3 and TRBJ1-2; 7 positions match TRBD1. The CDR3 has 14 amino acids. From germline, CDR1 is LGHNA and CDR2 YSLEER. V lost 6 bases and J lost 2; bases outside the gene matches: 6. The CDR3: CASSATGRNYGYTF. For the CDR3, the DNA is TGCGCCAGCAGTGCGACAGGGCGAAACTATGGCTACACCTTC.

This clonotype has more than one count but fewer than ten. The V gene is TRBV7-2, the J gene TRBJ1-2; D gene ambiguous. The CDR3 extends over 10 amino acids. Trimming removed 11 bases from V and 7 bases from J, with 11 bases in between. CDR1 and CDR2 (germline): SGHTA, FQGNSA. CDR3 residues: CAGSKGGYTF. For the CDR3, the DNA is TGTGCCGGGTCAAAGGGTGGCTACACCTTC.

The rearrangement joins TRBV15 to TRBJ2-3; D is possibly TRBD2 (5 bases). CDR1 and CDR2 (germline): LNHNV, YYDKDF (reference sequence). V was shortened by 5 bases and J by 4 bases, with 7 bases between the two germline ends. This CDR3 comprises 12 residues. In DNA, the CDR3 is TGTGCCACCAGCCCGGAGGCAGATACGCAGTATTTT. As protein: CATSPEADTQYF.

The chain has TRBV5-5 and TRBJ2-7, with D possibly TRBD1 on 6 matching bases. Germline CDR1 reads SGHKS; CDR2 reads YYEKEE (reference sequence). CDR3 length: 14 residues. Between the trimmed V and J ends, which lost 4 bases and 4 bases, there was a span of 15 bases. In DNA, the CDR3 is TGTGCCAGCAGCCACAGGACAGTGGGATACGAGCAGTACTTC. This codes for CASSHRTVGYEQYF.

This chain connects TRBV29-1 to TRBJ2-1; TRBD2 agrees at 11 bases. The germline gives CDR1 SQVTM, CDR2 ANQGSEA. V lost 2 bases, J lost 0 bases, and 9 bases stayed unmatched. This CDR3 has 18 residues. The CDR3 bases are TGCAGCGTTGAAAGGCTTGGGACTAGCGGAAACTCCTACAATGAGCAGTTCTTC. As protein: CSVERLGTSGNSYNEQFF.

The chain is built from TRBV27 and TRBJ2-3, with D uncertain. V lost 8 bases and J 2 bases, leaving 14 bases between the germline ends. The germline CDR1 and CDR2 sequences are MNHEY and SMNVEV (reference sequence). The CDR3 is made up of 14 amino acids. CDR3 sequence reads: CASHGLQNTDTQYF. The CDR3, as DNA: TGTGCCAGCCATGGGCTCCAGAACACAGATACGCAGTATTTT.

This clonotype was detected a few times. V and J are TRBV7-2 and TRBJ1-5, with D unclear. The CDR3 length is 14 residues. Germline V lookup: CDR1 SGHTA, CDR2 FQGNSA. The germline V and J ends were trimmed by 3 bases and 2 bases, with 8 bases remaining between them. The CDR3 spells CASSFQEGNQPQHF. The CDR3 DNA sequence: TGTGCCAGCAGCTTTCAGGAAGGCAATCAGCCCCAGCATTTT. The whole variable domain, filled in from reference TRBV7-2 and TRBJ1-5, reads GAGVSQSPSNKVTEKGKDVELRCDPISGHTALYWYRQSLGQGLEFLIYFQGNSAPDKSGLPSDRFSAERTGGSVSTLTIQRTQQEDSAVYLCASSFQEGNQPQHFGDGTRLSIL.

The V gene is TRBV5-1, the J gene TRBJ1-1; a weak D match, TRBD1 (5 bases). This CDR3 has 13 amino acids. Germline V lookup: CDR1 SGHRS, CDR2 YFSETQ. With 5 bases removed from V and 2 bases from J, the gap between germline ends came to 10 bases. DNA of the CDR3: TGCGCCAGCAGAGATCAGGGAAACACTGAAGCTTTCTTT. Translating it yields CASRDQGNTEAFF.

The chain has TRBV24-1 and TRBJ2-2, with D unclear. Between the trimmed V and J ends, which lost 1 base and 6 bases, there was a span of 11 bases. Germline loops: CDR1 KGHDR, CDR2 SFDVKD. CDR3 size: 15 residues. The CDR3 spells CATSDLNPAAGELFF. The CDR3 DNA sequence: TGTGCCACCAGTGATTTAAACCCCGCCGCCGGGGAGCTGTTTTTT.

This clonotype was counted only a few times. V is TRBV11-3 and J is TRBJ1-1; the D gene is possibly TRBD1 (5 bases). The germline V gene has CDR1 SGHNT and CDR2 YENEEA. V lost 1 base, J lost 3 bases, and 12 bases lay in between. The CDR3 is made up of 15 amino acids. CDR3 region: CASSLAGGGYTEAFF. In nucleotides, the CDR3 is TGTGCCAGCAGCTTAGCGGGGGGGGGATACACTGAAGCTTTCTTT.

The chain combines TRBV15 with TRBJ1-5, with D possibly TRBD1 on 5 matching bases. Germline-derived CDR1 and CDR2 are LNHNV and YYDKDF (reference sequence). The CDR3 spans 18 residues. V was trimmed by 0 bases and J by 0 bases, leaving 15 bases between them. CDR3 loop: CATSRDVVTTDSNQPQHF. The CDR3, as DNA: TGTGCCACCAGCAGAGATGTAGTCACGACAGATAGCAATCAGCCCCAGCATTTT.

The rearrangement uses TRBV2 and TRBJ1-2; tentative D call: TRBD1 (5 bases). V lost 6 bases, J lost 2 bases, and 19 bases lay in between. CDR3 size: 16 residues. Germline CDR1 is SNHLY and CDR2 is FYNNEI. CDR3 in amino acids: CASSLNGASYNYGYTF. CDR3 bases: TGTGCCAGCAGCCTAAATGGGGCCAGTTACAACTATGGCTACACCTTC.

The rearrangement uses TRBV7-2 and TRBJ2-1, with TRBD2 identical over 10 bases. The CDR3 sequence is 15 residues long. V lost 1 base, J lost 6 bases, and 3 bases stayed unmatched. Looked up from germline, CDR1 is SGHTA and CDR2 is FQGNSA. The CDR3 here is CASSLEAGGPNEQFF. CDR3 in DNA: TGTGCCAGCAGCTTAGAAGCGGGAGGGCCCAATGAGCAGTTCTTC.

This clonotype was recorded a few times. Germline is not matched at one junction end, which may reflect a read error. The V call is TRBV4-1, the J call TRBJ2-7; 8 positions agree with TRBD2. This CDR3 comprises 15 residues. Germline CDR1 reads MGHRA; CDR2 reads YSYEKL. The CDR3 sequence is CASSQGTSGAYEQYF. DNA of the CDR3: TGTGCCAGCAGCCAAGGAACTAGCGGAGCCTACGAGCAGTACTTC.

The chain employs TRBV19 and TRBJ2-2, with 7 positions matching TRBD2. This CDR3 is 15 amino acids long. The germline CDR1 and CDR2 sequences are LNHDA and SQIVND (reference sequence). The V and J ends lost 2 bases and 8 bases, in that order; junction bases with no gene match: 8. The CDR3 region has the DNA TGTGCCAGTAGTATATTTGCGGGAGTTGTTGGGGAGCTGTTTTTT. This gives the protein CASSIFAGVVGELFF. The variable domain in full, with the rest retrieved from reference TRBV19 and TRBJ2-2, is DGGITQSPKYLFRKEGQNVTLSCEQNLNHDAMYWYRQDPGQGLRLIYYSQIVNDFQKGDIAEGYSVSREKKESFPLTVTSAQKNPTAFYLCASSIFAGVVGELFFGEGSRLTVL.